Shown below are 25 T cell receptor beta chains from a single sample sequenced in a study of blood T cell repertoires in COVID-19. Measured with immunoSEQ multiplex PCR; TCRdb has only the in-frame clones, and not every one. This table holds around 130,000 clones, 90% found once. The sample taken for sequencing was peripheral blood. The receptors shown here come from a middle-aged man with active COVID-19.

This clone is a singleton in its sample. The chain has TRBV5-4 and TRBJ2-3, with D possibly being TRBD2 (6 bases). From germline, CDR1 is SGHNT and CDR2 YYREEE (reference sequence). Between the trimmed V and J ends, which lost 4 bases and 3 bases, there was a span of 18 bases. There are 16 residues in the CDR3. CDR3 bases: TGTGCCAGCAGCCCTCTAAGCCTAGCGAAGACAGATACGCAGTATTTT. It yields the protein CASSPLSLAKTDTQYF. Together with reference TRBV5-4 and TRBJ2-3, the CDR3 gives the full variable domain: ETGVTQSPTHLIKTRGQQVTLRCSSQSGHNTVSWYQQALGQGPQFIFQYYREEENGRGNFPPRFSGLQFPNYSSELNVNALELDDSALYLCASSPLSLAKTDTQYFGPGTRLTVL.

CDR3 loop: CASSPGIAGETQYF. The CDR3 DNA is TGTGCCAGCAGTCCCGGGATAGCGGGAGAGACCCAGTACTTC. This chain uses TRBV5-4 with TRBJ2-5, with TRBD2 identical over 7 bases. Per the germline V gene, CDR1 is SGHNT and CDR2 is YYREEE (reference sequence). This CDR3 is 14 amino acids long. Trimming cost V 5 bases and J 4 bases; bases outside gene matches: 8.

CDR3 nucleotide sequence: TGCGCCAGCAGCGGCCTTACAGGGGCGGCTAATGAAAAACTGTTTTTT. It encodes CASSGLTGAANEKLFF. The chain has TRBV5-1 and TRBJ1-4, with 7 bases aligning to TRBD1. This CDR3 region has 16 residues. The germline V gene encodes CDR1 SGHRS and CDR2 YFSETQ. Germline trimming cut 4 bases from V and 3 bases from J; bases unmatched to any gene: 9.

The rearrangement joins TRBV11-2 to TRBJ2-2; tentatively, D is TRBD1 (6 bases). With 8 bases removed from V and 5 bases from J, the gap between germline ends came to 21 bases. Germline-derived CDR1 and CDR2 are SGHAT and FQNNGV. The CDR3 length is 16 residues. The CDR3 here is CASQGSPTLGTGELFF. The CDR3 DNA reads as TGTGCCAGCCAGGGGTCTCCTACCCTGGGGACCGGGGAGCTGTTTTTT.

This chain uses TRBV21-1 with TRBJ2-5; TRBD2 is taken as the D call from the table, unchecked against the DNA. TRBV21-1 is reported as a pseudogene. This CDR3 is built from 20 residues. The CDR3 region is CASSMRFGDSPLKGGGTQYF. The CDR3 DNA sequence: TGTGCCAGCAGCATGAGGTTTGGGGACTCGCCGCTCAAGGGGGGGGGAACCCAGTACTTC.

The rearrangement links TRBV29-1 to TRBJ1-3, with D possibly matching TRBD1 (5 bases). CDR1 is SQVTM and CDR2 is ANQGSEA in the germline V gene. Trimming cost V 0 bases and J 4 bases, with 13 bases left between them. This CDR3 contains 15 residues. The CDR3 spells CSVEDKTVTGNTIYF. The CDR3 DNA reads TGCAGCGTTGAAGATAAGACAGTAACCGGAAACACCATATATTTT.

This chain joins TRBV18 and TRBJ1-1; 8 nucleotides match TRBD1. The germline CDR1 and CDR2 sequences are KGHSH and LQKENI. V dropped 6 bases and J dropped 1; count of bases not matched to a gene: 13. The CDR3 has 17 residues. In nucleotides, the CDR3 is TGTGCCAGCTCTCCCGGGACAGGTCGTAACCGGAACACTGAAGCTTTCTTT. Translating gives CASSPGTGRNRNTEAFF.

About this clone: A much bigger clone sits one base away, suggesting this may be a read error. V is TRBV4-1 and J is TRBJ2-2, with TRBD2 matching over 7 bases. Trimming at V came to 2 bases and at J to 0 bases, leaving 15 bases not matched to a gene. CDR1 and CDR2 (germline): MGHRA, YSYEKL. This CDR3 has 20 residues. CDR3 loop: CASSQQLGGGGPANTGELFF. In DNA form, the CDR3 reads TGCGCCAGCAGCCAACAACTGGGGGGGGGTGGACCCGCGAACACCGGGGAGCTGTTTTTT.

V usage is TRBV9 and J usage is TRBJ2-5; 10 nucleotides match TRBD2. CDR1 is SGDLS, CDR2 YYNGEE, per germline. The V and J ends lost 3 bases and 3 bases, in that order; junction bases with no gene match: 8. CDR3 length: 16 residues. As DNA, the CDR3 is TGTGCCAGCAGCGGACGTTTAGCGGGAGGAGAAGAGACCCAGTACTTC. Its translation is CASSGRLAGGEETQYF.

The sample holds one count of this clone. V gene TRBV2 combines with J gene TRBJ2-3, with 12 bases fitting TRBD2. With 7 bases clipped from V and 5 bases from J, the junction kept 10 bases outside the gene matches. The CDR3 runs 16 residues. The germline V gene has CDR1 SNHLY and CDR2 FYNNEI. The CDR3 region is CASKEELAGGGDTQYF. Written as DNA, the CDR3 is TGTGCCAGCAAAGAGGAGCTAGCGGGAGGGGGAGATACGCAGTATTTT.

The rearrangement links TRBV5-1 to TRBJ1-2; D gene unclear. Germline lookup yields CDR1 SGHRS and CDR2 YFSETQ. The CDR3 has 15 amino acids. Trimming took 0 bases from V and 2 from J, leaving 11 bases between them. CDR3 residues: CASSLAAGSNYGYTF. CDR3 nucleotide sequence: TGCGCCAGCAGCTTGGCGGCAGGATCAAACTATGGCTACACCTTC.

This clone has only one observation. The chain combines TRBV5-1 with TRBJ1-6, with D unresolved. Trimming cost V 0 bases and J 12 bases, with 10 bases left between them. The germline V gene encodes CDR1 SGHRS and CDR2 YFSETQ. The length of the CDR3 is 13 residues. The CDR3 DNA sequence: TGCGCCAGCAGCTTGGAAACAGTAGGACCCCTCCACTTT. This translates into CASSLETVGPLHF.

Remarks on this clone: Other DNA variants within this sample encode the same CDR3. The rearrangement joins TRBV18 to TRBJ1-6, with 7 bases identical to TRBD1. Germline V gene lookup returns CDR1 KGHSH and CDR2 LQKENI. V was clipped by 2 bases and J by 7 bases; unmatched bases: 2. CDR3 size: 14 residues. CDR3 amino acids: CASSPDRANSPLHF. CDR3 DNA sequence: TGTGCCAGCTCACCAGACAGGGCCAATTCACCCCTCCACTTT. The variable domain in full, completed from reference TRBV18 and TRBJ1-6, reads NAGVMQNPRHLVRRRGQEARLRCSPMKGHSHVYWYRQLPEEGLKFMVYLQKENIIDESGMPKERFSAEFPKEGPSILRIQQVVRGDSAAYFCASSPDRANSPLHFGNGTRLTVT.

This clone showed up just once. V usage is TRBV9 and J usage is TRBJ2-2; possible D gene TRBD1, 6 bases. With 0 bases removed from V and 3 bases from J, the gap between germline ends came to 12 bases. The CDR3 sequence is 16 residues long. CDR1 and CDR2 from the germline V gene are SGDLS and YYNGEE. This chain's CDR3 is CASSVGWGPDTGELFF. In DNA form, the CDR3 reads TGTGCCAGCAGCGTAGGGTGGGGGCCGGACACCGGGGAGCTGTTTTTT. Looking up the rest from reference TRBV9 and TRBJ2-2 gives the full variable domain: DSGVTQTPKHLITATGQRVTLRCSPRSGDLSVYWYQQSLDQGLQFLIQYYNGEERAKGNILERFSAQQFPDLHSELNLSSLELGDSALYFCASSVGWGPDTGELFFGEGSRLTVL.

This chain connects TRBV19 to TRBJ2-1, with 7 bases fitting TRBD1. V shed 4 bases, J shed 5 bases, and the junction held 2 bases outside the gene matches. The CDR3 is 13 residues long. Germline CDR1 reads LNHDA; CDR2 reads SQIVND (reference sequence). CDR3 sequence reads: CASSRGQNNEQFF. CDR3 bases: TGTGCCAGTAGTAGGGGACAGAACAATGAGCAGTTCTTC. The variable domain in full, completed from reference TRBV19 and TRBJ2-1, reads DGGITQSPKYLFRKEGQNVTLSCEQNLNHDAMYWYRQDPGQGLRLIYYSQIVNDFQKGDIAEGYSVSREKKESFPLTVTSAQKNPTAFYLCASSRGQNNEQFFGPGTRLTVL.

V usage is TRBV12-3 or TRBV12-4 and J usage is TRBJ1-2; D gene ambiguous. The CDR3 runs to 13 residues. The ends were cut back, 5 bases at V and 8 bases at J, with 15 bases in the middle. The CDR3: CASSTVGRKGYTF. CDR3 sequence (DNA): TGTGCCAGCAGTACTGTAGGGAGGAAAGGCTACACCTTC.

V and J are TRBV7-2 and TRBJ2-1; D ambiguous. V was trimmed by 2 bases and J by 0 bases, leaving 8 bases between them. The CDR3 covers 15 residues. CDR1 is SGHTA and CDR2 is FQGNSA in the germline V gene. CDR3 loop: CASSLTPNSYNEQFF. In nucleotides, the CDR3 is TGTGCCAGCAGCTTAACTCCGAACTCCTACAATGAGCAGTTCTTC.

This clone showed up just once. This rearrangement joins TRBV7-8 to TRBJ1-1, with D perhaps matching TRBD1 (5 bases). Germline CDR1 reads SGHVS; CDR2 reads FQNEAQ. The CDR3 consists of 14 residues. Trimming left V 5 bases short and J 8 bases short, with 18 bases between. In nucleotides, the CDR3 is TGTGCCAGCAGCGCGGGGACGGCTAGCGTAGAAGCTTTCTTT. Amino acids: CASSAGTASVEAFF. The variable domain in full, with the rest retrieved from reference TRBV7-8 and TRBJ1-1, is GAGVSQSPRYKVAKRGQDVALRCDPISGHVSLFWYQQALGQGPEFLTYFQNEAQLDKSGLPSDRFFAERPEGSVSTLKIQRTQQEDSAVYLCASSAGTASVEAFFGQGTRLTVV.

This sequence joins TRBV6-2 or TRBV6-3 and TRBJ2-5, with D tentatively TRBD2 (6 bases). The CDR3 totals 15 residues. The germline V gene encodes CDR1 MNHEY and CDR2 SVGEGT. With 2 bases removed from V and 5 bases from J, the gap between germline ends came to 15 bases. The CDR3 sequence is CASSYTGLTGETQYF. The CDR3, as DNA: TGTGCCAGCAGTTACACGGGACTCACCGGGGAGACCCAGTACTTC.

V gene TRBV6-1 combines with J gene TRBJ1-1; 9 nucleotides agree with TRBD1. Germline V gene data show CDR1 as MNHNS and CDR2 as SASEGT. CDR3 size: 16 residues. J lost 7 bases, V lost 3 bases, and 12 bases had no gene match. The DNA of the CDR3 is TGTGCCAGCAGTGAGGATCCACAGGGGGCCCGTATTGAAGCTTTCTTT. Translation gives CASSEDPQGARIEAFF.

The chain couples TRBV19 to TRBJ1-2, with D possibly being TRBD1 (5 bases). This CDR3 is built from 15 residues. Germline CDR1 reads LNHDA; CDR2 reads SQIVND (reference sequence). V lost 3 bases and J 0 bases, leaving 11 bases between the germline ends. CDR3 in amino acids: CASSMWGTANYGYTF. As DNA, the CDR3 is TGTGCCAGTAGTATGTGGGGCACGGCTAACTATGGCTACACCTTC.

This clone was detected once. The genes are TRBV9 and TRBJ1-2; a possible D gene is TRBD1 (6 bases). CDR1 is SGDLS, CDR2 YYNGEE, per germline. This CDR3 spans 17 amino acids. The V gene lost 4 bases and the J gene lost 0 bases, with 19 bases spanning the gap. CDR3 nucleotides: TGTGCCAGCAGCCCACGAGGGGGGGACACAGCTAACTATGGCTACACCTTC. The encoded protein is CASSPRGGDTANYGYTF.

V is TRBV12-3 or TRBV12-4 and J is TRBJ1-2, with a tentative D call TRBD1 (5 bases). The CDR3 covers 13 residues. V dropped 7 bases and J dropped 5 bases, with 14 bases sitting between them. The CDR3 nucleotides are TGTGCCAGCACCCCGAGGACAATTTATGGCTACACCTTC. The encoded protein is CASTPRTIYGYTF.

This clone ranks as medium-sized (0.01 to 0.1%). The CDR3 nucleotides read TGTGCCAGCAGCTTAGACACTAGCAGCCTCTACAATGAGCAGTTCTTC. Translation: CASSLDTSSLYNEQFF. V and J are TRBV7-8 and TRBJ2-1, with D possibly matching TRBD2 (6 bases). V lost 1 base and J 3 bases, leaving 13 bases between the germline ends. CDR3 length: 16 amino acids. Germline values: CDR1 SGHVS, CDR2 FQNEAQ.

DNA of the CDR3: TGTGCCAGTAGTCGTCCGGGACAGGCCCTCGGATCCGAGCAGTACTTC. This codes for CASSRPGQALGSEQYF. The gene calls are TRBV19 and TRBJ2-7; 8 bases align to TRBD1. Per germline, CDR1 LNHDA and CDR2 SQIVND (reference sequence). The CDR3 spans 16 residues. The junction had 15 bases not matched to a gene; V was cut back by 5 bases and J by 6 bases.